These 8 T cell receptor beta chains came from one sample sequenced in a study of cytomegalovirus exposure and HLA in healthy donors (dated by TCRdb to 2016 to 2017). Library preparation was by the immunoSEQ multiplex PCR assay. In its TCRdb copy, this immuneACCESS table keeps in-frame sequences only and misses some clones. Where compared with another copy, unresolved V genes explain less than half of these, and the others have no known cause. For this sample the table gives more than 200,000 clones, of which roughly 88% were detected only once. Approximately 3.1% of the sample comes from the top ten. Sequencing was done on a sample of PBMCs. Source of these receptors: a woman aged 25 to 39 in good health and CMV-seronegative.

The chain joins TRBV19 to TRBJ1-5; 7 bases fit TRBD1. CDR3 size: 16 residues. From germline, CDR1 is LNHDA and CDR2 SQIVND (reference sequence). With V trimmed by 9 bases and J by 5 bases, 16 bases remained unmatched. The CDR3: CASTPSYRGRDQPQHF. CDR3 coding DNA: TGTGCCAGCACTCCGAGCTACAGGGGTAGGGATCAGCCCCAGCATTTT.

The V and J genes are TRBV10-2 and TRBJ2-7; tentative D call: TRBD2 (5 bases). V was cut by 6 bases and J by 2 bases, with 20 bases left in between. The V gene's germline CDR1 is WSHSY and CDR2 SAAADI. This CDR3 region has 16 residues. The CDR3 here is CASSASLAVITYEQYF. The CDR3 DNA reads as TGCGCCAGCAGCGCCTCTCTAGCCGTCATTACCTACGAGCAGTACTTC.

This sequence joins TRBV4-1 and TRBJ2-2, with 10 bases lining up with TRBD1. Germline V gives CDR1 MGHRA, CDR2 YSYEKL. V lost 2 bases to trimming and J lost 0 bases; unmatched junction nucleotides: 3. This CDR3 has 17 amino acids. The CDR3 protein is CASSQRDRGSNTGELFF. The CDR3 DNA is TGCGCCAGCAGCCAACGGGACAGGGGATCGAACACCGGGGAGCTGTTTTTT.

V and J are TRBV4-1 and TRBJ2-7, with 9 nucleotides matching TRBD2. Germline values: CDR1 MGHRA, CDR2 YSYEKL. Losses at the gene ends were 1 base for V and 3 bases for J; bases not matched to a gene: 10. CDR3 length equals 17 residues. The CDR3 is CASSQGASGRLDYEQYF. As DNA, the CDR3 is TGCGCCAGCAGCCAAGGGGCCAGCGGGAGGCTCGACTACGAGCAGTACTTC.

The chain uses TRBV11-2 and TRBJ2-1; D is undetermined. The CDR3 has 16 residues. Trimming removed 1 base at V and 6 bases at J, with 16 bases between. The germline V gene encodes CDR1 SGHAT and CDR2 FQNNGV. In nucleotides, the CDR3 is TGTGCCAGCAGCTTAGTGTCAGGCCTCATGGGCAATGAGCAGTTCTTC. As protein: CASSLVSGLMGNEQFF.

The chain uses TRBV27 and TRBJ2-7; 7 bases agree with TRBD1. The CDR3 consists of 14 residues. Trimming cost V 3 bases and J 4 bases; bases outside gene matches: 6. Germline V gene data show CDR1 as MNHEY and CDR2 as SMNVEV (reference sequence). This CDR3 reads CASSFRDSQYEQYF. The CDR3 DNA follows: TGTGCCAGCAGTTTCCGGGACAGTCAATACGAGCAGTACTTC.

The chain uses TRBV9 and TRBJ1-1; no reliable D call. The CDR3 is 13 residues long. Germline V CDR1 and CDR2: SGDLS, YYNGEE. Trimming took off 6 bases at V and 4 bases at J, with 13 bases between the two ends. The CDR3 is CASTPWSTTEAFF. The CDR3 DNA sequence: TGTGCCAGCACCCCGTGGAGTACCACTGAAGCTTTCTTT.

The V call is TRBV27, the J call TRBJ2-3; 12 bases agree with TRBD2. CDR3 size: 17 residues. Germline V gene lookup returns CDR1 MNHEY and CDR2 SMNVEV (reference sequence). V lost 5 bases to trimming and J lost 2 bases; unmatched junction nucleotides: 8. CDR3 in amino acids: CASSTWGLAGHTDTQYF. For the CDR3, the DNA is TGTGCCAGCAGTACCTGGGGACTAGCGGGCCACACAGATACGCAGTATTTT.